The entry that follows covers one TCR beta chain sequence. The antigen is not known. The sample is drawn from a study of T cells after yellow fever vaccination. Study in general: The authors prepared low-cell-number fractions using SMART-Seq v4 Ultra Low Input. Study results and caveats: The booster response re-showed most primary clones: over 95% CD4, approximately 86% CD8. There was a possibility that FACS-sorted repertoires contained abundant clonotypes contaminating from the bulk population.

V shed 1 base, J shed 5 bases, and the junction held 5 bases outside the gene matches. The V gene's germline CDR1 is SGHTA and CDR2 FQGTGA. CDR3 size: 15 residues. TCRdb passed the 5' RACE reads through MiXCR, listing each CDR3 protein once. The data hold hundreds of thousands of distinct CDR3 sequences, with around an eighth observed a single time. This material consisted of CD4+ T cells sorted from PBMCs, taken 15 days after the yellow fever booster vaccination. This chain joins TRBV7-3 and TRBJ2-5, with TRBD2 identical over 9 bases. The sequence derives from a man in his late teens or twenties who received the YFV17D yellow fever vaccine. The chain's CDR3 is CASSLSSGGSETQYF. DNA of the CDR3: TGTGCCAGCAGCTTAAGTAGCGGGGGTTCGGAGACCCAGTACTTC.